The 4 T cell receptor beta chains presented below share a single source sample, sequenced in a study of blood T cell repertoires in COVID-19. Generated by immunoSEQ multiplex PCR, the TCRdb table keeps only in-frame clones and is missing some. The sample carries about half a million clones, 80% to 90% recorded once. Sample: peripheral blood. These receptor sequences come from a human donor in a cohort sampled during active COVID-19.

The J gene is TRBJ1-1, the V gene TRBV4-2, with TRBD1 matching over 8 bases. Germline assignment: CDR1 LGHNA and CDR2 YNFKEQ. Trimming at V came to 0 bases and at J to 1 base, leaving 7 bases not matched to a gene. The CDR3 covers 17 residues. The CDR3 reads CASSQERKTGANTEAFF. As DNA, the CDR3 is TGTGCCAGCAGCCAAGAAAGGAAGACAGGGGCGAACACTGAAGCTTTCTTT.

This clone was observed a few times. The CDR3 region has the DNA TGTGCCACCAGCAGGGGACAGGGGGCGGCTAATGAGCAGTTCTTC. As protein: CATSRGQGAANEQFF. The chain joins TRBV15 to TRBJ2-1; 12 bases map to TRBD1. This CDR3 contains 15 residues. V gave up 3 bases and J gave up 7 bases; unmatched junction bases: 4. The germline V gene encodes CDR1 LNHNV and CDR2 YYDKDF (reference sequence).

The V and J genes are TRBV6-6 and TRBJ2-5; the match to TRBD1 covers 9 bases. V shed 5 bases and J 6 bases; nucleotides not matched to a gene: 13. The CDR3 extends over 16 amino acids. Germline V gene data show CDR1 as MNHNY and CDR2 as SVGAGI (reference sequence). The CDR3 sequence: CASSRVVTGGRKTQYF. DNA of the CDR3: TGTGCCAGCAGTCGAGTCGTTACAGGGGGCCGAAAGACCCAGTACTTC.

The V and J genes are TRBV12-2 and TRBJ2-7; whether TRBD2, the table's D call, matches the DNA was not checked. TRBV12-2 is annotated as a pseudogene. The length of the CDR3 is 15 residues. The CDR3 DNA is TGTGCAAGTCGCTTACCCGAGGGACTAGTCTACGAGCAGTACTTC. Protein: CASRLPEGLVYEQYF.